This passage covers 2 T cell receptor beta chains from one sample sequenced in a study of blood T cell repertoires in COVID-19. The assay was immunoSEQ multiplex PCR, and TCRdb's table has in-frame clones only and misses some. This table holds 100,000 to 130,000 clones, about 90% found once. The sequenced sample was peripheral blood. The receptors stem from a human donor in a cohort sampled during active COVID-19.

The CDR3 DNA sequence: TGCGCCAGCAGCTTTATGGGCGAGGAGACCCAGTACTTC. Encoded protein: CASSFMGEETQYF. The rearrangement joins TRBV5-1 to TRBJ2-5; D is uncertain. This CDR3 contains 13 residues. Per the germline V gene, CDR1 is SGHRS and CDR2 is YFSETQ. V dropped 2 bases and J dropped 5 bases, with 10 bases sitting between them. Using reference TRBV5-1 and TRBJ2-5 for the parts outside the CDR3, the full variable domain is KAGVTQTPRYLIKTRGQQVTLSCSPISGHRSVSWYQQTPGQGLQFLFEYFSETQRNKGNFPGRFSGRQFSNSRSEMNVSTLELGDSALYLCASSFMGEETQYFGPGTRLLVL.

The chain has TRBV10-1 and TRBJ2-7; D gene ambiguous. CDR3 length equals 8 residues. CDR1 WNHNN and CDR2 SYGVQD come from the germline V gene (reference sequence). V dropped 10 bases and J dropped 6 bases, with 4 bases sitting between them. The DNA for the CDR3 is TGCGCCATCTCCGAGCAGTACTTC. Its translation is CAISEQYF.